The 23 T cell receptor beta chains in this list originate from one sample, sequenced in a study of T-cell memory formation after mild COVID-19. TCRdb recomputed calls from the 5' RACE reads with MiXCR, one row per CDR3 protein. The table lists about 560,000 distinct CDR3 sequences, over 15% of them singletons, with approximately 12% in the top ten. Sequencing was done on a sample of PBMCs or a T cell subset sorted from them (not recorded which). The receptors originated from an adult woman who had mild COVID-19 (a few samples of this study predate the infection). Cell type and time point are not known.

The rearrangement uses TRBV12-3 or TRBV12-4 and TRBJ2-1, with 12 bases aligning to TRBD2. The trim removed 5 bases at V and 2 bases at J, leaving 4 bases unmatched. The CDR3 has 16 residues. The CDR3 spells CASSIRTSGTYNEQFF. The CDR3 DNA is TGTGCCAGCAGTATTAGGACTAGCGGGACCTACAATGAGCAGTTCTTC.

The rearrangement links TRBV4-3 to TRBJ1-4; 11 bases fit TRBD1. The V gene end was trimmed by 5 bases and the J gene end by 7 bases; junction bases not matched to a gene: 6. The CDR3 is 15 amino acids. Germline V lookup: CDR1 LGHNA, CDR2 YSLEER. In DNA, the CDR3 is TGCGCCAGCAGCGAAGGACAGGGGGCGCTTGAAAAACTGTTTTTT. Translated: CASSEGQGALEKLFF.

This chain connects TRBV20-1 to TRBJ2-7; D might be TRBD1 (6 bases). Trimming pared 0 bases from V and 2 bases from J, leaving 14 bases between. The CDR3 has 15 amino acids. The germline CDR1 and CDR2 sequences are DFQATT and SNEGSKA (reference sequence). CDR3: CSARDRTGFTYEQYF. The CDR3 coding sequence is TGCAGTGCTAGAGATAGAACAGGGTTTACCTACGAGCAGTACTTC.

This clonotype was seen a few times. The genes are TRBV7-6 and TRBJ1-1; D gene uncertain. V was trimmed by 3 bases and J by 3 bases, leaving 11 bases between them. The CDR3 length is 14 residues. Germline V CDR1 and CDR2: SGHVS, FNYEAQ. CDR3: CASSFPPLHTEAFF. DNA for the CDR3: TGTGCCAGCAGCTTCCCTCCGCTCCACACTGAAGCTTTCTTT.

The chain recombines TRBV20-1 with TRBJ1-5, with D possibly TRBD1 on 5 matching bases. V was trimmed by 0 bases and J by 6 bases, leaving 15 bases between them. Germline assignment: CDR1 DFQATT and CDR2 SNEGSKA (reference sequence). This CDR3 is built from 15 residues. CDR3: CSARDGGSRGQPQHF. The CDR3 nucleotides are TGCAGTGCTAGAGATGGGGGATCAAGAGGTCAGCCCCAGCATTTT.

This clonotype was recorded at least ten times. The gene calls are TRBV29-1 and TRBJ2-5; TRBD2 might be the D (5 bases). Per germline, CDR1 SQVTM and CDR2 ANQGSEA. V was clipped by 8 bases and J by 5 bases, with 12 bases between them. The CDR3 loop spans 11 amino acids. CDR3 sequence (DNA): TGCAGCTTACAGCGAGGGGAGACCCAGTACTTC. Its protein product is CSLQRGETQYF.

The V gene is TRBV5-1, the J gene TRBJ1-1, with D perhaps matching TRBD1 (6 bases). Germline V gene lookup returns CDR1 SGHRS and CDR2 YFSETQ. V lost 0 bases to trimming and J lost 0 bases, with 15 bases between them. This CDR3 has 17 residues. CDR3 loop: CASSLEFGGAMNTEAFF. The CDR3, as DNA: TGCGCCAGCAGCTTGGAATTTGGGGGCGCGATGAACACTGAAGCTTTCTTT.

The chain joins TRBV7-9 to TRBJ1-2; TRBD1 agrees at 8 bases. The germline CDR1 and CDR2 sequences are SEHNR and FQNEAQ (reference sequence). This CDR3 is built from 14 residues. With V trimmed by 6 bases and J by 6 bases, 9 bases remained unmatched. The CDR3 sequence is CASSLPDRGHGYTF. For the CDR3, the DNA is TGTGCCAGCAGTTTACCCGACAGGGGTCATGGCTACACCTTC.

This clonotype was seen ten or more times. The J gene is TRBJ2-7, the V gene TRBV9; D might be TRBD1 (6 bases). The CDR3 has 14 residues. V was shortened by 4 bases and J by 2 bases, with 13 bases between the two germline ends. Germline assignment: CDR1 SGDLS and CDR2 YYNGEE. CDR3 in amino acids: CASSPQGTAYEQYF. The CDR3 DNA reads as TGTGCCAGCAGCCCGCAGGGGACCGCCTACGAGCAGTACTTC.

The chain joins TRBV30 to TRBJ1-1; 11 bases match TRBD1. The CDR3 is 13 amino acids. Germline V gene lookup returns CDR1 GTSNPN and CDR2 SVGIG (reference sequence). The V segment lost 5 bases and the J segment 6 bases; nucleotides outside the gene matches: 5. The CDR3: CAWQDRGRPEAFF. In DNA, the CDR3 is TGTGCCTGGCAGGACAGGGGGCGACCTGAAGCTTTCTTT.

The J gene is TRBJ2-2, the V gene TRBV5-1; perhaps TRBD1 as D (5 bases). This CDR3 contains 15 residues. The germline V and J ends were trimmed by 5 bases and 2 bases, with 13 bases remaining between them. Germline values: CDR1 SGHRS, CDR2 YFSETQ. The DNA of the CDR3 is TGCGCCAGCAGTGAGGAAGGGGTTAACACCGGGGAGCTGTTTTTT. Translation gives CASSEEGVNTGELFF.

The chain combines TRBV7-2 with TRBJ2-1; perhaps D is TRBD1 or TRBD2 (5 bases each). CDR3 size: 16 residues. Germline V gives CDR1 SGHTA, CDR2 FQGNSA. Trimming shortened V by 0 bases and J by 6 bases, and 15 bases separated the two germline ends. The CDR3 nucleotides read TGTGCCAGCAGCTTAGCCCAGGGTCGGGATATCAATGAGCAGTTCTTC. Its protein is CASSLAQGRDINEQFF.

In this sample, this clonotype turned up a few times. The rearrangement uses TRBV2 and TRBJ2-4; 10 nucleotides align to TRBD1. V gave up 7 bases and J gave up 6 bases; unmatched junction bases: 6. The CDR3 sequence is 14 residues long. In germline, CDR1 is SNHLY, CDR2 FYNNEI. The CDR3 bases are TGTGCCAGCACCAAATGGGACAGGGGAAACATTCAGTACTTC. As protein: CASTKWDRGNIQYF. Full variable domain (remainder filled in from reference TRBV2 and TRBJ2-4): EPEVTQTPSHQVTQMGQEVILRCVPISNHLYFYWYRQILGQKVEFLVSFYNNEISEKSEIFDDQFSVERPDGSNFTLKIRSTKLEDSAMYFCASTKWDRGNIQYFGAGTRLSVL.

There are a few counts of this clonotype. V gene TRBV29-1 combines with J gene TRBJ2-7; 7 bases are a match to TRBD2. Per the germline V gene, CDR1 is SQVTM and CDR2 is ANQGSEA. V shed 4 bases and J 1 base; nucleotides not matched to a gene: 10. The CDR3 loop spans 15 amino acids. CDR3 sequence (DNA): TGCAGCGTTGTTCTGGCGGGAGAGCCGTCCTACGAGCAGTACTTC. Amino acid sequence: CSVVLAGEPSYEQYF.

The chain carries TRBV14 and TRBJ2-3; unclear D gene. The V gene's germline CDR1 is SGHDN and CDR2 FVKESK. CDR3 length equals 14 residues. Trimming cost V 1 base and J 5 bases, with 10 bases left between them. CDR3 residues: CASSQVNRGDTQYF. CDR3 sequence (DNA): TGTGCCAGCAGCCAAGTAAATCGCGGAGATACGCAGTATTTT. The variable domain in full, with the rest retrieved from reference TRBV14 and TRBJ2-3, is EAGVTQFPSHSVIEKGQTVTLRCDPISGHDNLYWYRRVMGKEIKFLLHFVKESKQDESGMPNNRFLAERTGGTYSTLKVQPAELEDSGVYFCASSQVNRGDTQYFGPGTRLTVL.

The sample holds a few counts of this clonotype. The chain carries TRBV3-1 and TRBJ1-1; tentatively, D is TRBD1 (5 bases). Germline V lookup: CDR1 LGHDT, CDR2 YNNKEL (reference sequence). The CDR3 sequence is 15 residues long. The germline V and J ends were trimmed by 1 base and 1 base, with 10 bases remaining between them. The CDR3 bases are TGTGCCAGCAGCCAAGGGGCGGGGGGGAACACTGAAGCTTTCTTT. It translates to CASSQGAGGNTEAFF.

This clonotype appeared a few times. The chain is built from TRBV30 and TRBJ2-7, with 10 bases aligning to TRBD2. This CDR3 region has 14 residues. Per the germline V gene, CDR1 is GTSNPN and CDR2 is SVGIG (reference sequence). The V and J ends lost 0 bases and 5 bases, in that order; junction bases with no gene match: 4. The CDR3 reads CAWSVLAGQDEQYF. The CDR3 bases are TGTGCCTGGAGTGTACTAGCGGGACAGGACGAGCAGTACTTC.

The sample holds a few counts of this clonotype. The gene calls are TRBV27 and TRBJ2-7, with a tentative D call TRBD1 (5 bases). CDR3 length: 14 amino acids. CDR1 is MNHEY and CDR2 is SMNVEV in the germline V gene (reference sequence). V lost 5 bases and J 7 bases, leaving 18 bases between the germline ends. The CDR3 DNA sequence: TGTGCCAGCAGTCCACTGACAGTGATAACTGAGCAGTACTTC. Protein: CASSPLTVITEQYF.

The J gene is TRBJ2-7, the V gene TRBV5-1; D might be TRBD1 or TRBD2, each matching 5 bases. Trimming pared 2 bases from V and 6 bases from J, leaving 12 bases between. Germline CDR1 SGHRS, CDR2 YFSETQ. CDR3 length: 13 residues. CDR3 nucleotides: TGCGCCAGCAGCTTCTATGGGGCGGGCGAGCAGTACTTC. Translating it yields CASSFYGAGEQYF.

This clonotype was seen a few times. The chain employs TRBV21-1 and TRBJ2-7; the table's D gene call, TRBD1, was not cross checked with the DNA. TRBV21-1 has pseudogene status. The CDR3 totals 16 residues. CDR3 amino acids: CASSKRRDRVSHEQYF. CDR3 DNA: TGTGCCAGCAGCAAAAGGAGGGACAGGGTTTCCCACGAGCAGTACTTC.

The rearrangement links TRBV10-3 to TRBJ2-1; the match to TRBD2 covers 14 bases. Germline CDR1 is ENHRY and CDR2 is SYGVKD. The trim removed 10 bases at V and 6 bases at J, leaving 5 bases unmatched. There are 14 residues in the CDR3. The CDR3 sequence: CATETSGGANEQFF. The CDR3 coding sequence is TGTGCCACGGAGACTAGCGGGGGGGCCAATGAGCAGTTCTTC.

The chain has TRBV5-4 and TRBJ1-2, with D perhaps TRBD1 (5 bases). CDR3 length: 13 residues. Germline V gives CDR1 SGHNT, CDR2 YYREEE (reference sequence). V lost 1 base to trimming and J lost 6 bases, with 10 bases between them. CDR3 coding DNA: TGTGCCAGCAGCTTGCGAGGGGAGCATGGCTACACCTTC. This codes for CASSLRGEHGYTF.

The chain joins TRBV6-5 to TRBJ1-1, with TRBD1 identical over 10 bases. V shed 2 bases, J shed 4 bases, and the junction held 10 bases outside the gene matches. The CDR3 length is 17 residues. Germline CDR1 reads MNHEY; CDR2 reads SVGAGI. CDR3 coding DNA: TGTGCCAGCAGTTACCTTCGCCCGGGACAGGGGCTCACTGAAGCTTTCTTT. Amino acid sequence: CASSYLRPGQGLTEAFF.